Shown below are 9 T cell receptor beta chains from a single sample sequenced in a study of T-cell memory formation after mild COVID-19. TCRdb re-called the 5' RACE reads through MiXCR, storing one row per CDR3 protein. The sample includes more than 35,000 distinct CDR3 sequences, around 6.1% of them seen just once. Material for sequencing was PBMCs or a T cell subset sorted from them (not recorded which). The receptors derive from an adult who had mild COVID-19 (a few samples of this study predate the infection). Cell type and time point are not known.

The chain joins TRBV20-1 to TRBJ2-5, with 10 bases matching TRBD1. V shed 3 bases, J shed 4 bases, and the junction held 5 bases outside the gene matches. Germline V gene sequence: CDR1 DFQATT, CDR2 SNEGSKA (reference sequence). The CDR3 is 14 amino acids. CDR3 nucleotide sequence: TGCAGTGCTAGGGGGACAGGGGCGGGAGAGACCCAGTACTTC. Protein sequence: CSARGTGAGETQYF.

This clonotype was detected a few times. This chain joins TRBV5-1 and TRBJ1-1, with D hard to call. Trimming took off 7 bases at V and 7 bases at J, with 11 bases between the two ends. The CDR3 contains 11 residues. Germline V lookup: CDR1 SGHRS, CDR2 YFSETQ. The CDR3 spells CASAPRDEAFF. The CDR3, as DNA: TGCGCCAGCGCGCCGAGAGATGAAGCTTTCTTT.

This clonotype was seen ten or more times. The chain recombines TRBV20-1 with TRBJ1-1, with D possibly being TRBD1 (6 bases). This CDR3 is built from 15 residues. Germline CDR1 DFQATT, CDR2 SNEGSKA (reference sequence). The V end lost 4 bases, the J end lost 3 bases, and 18 bases lay between the germline ends. DNA for the CDR3: TGCAGTGCTAAGTTGCGGGGGGCGACGGACACTGAAGCTTTCTTT. Translation gives CSAKLRGATDTEAFF.

This clonotype was seen ten or more times. The chain carries TRBV7-9 and TRBJ2-1, with 9 bases fitting TRBD2. CDR1 SEHNR and CDR2 FQNEAQ come from the germline V gene (reference sequence). The CDR3 length is 15 residues. V dropped 2 bases and J dropped 6; count of bases not matched to a gene: 5. The CDR3 region is CASSLSGGRPNEQFF. The DNA for the CDR3 is TGTGCCAGCAGCTTAAGCGGGGGGCGACCCAATGAGCAGTTCTTC.

This clonotype was counted a few times. V gene TRBV3-1 combines with J gene TRBJ2-3; D gene ambiguous. CDR1 and CDR2 from the germline V gene are LGHDT and YNNKEL (reference sequence). The V and J ends lost 1 base and 6 bases respectively, with 8 bases between them. The CDR3 spans 13 residues. CDR3 protein: CASSQVIRDTQYF. The CDR3 DNA is TGTGCCAGCAGCCAAGTCATCCGGGATACGCAGTATTTT.

In its sample, this clonotype was seen many times. The chain couples TRBV20-1 to TRBJ1-1; D ambiguous. There are 16 residues in the CDR3. V was trimmed by 0 bases and J by 0 bases, leaving 14 bases between them. Germline CDR1 is DFQATT and CDR2 is SNEGSKA (reference sequence). DNA of the CDR3: TGCAGTGCTAGAGATTCCGACTTACGACTGAACACTGAAGCTTTCTTT. Translation gives CSARDSDLRLNTEAFF.

The V gene is TRBV7-2, the J gene TRBJ1-3; 10 bases agree with TRBD1. Germline V gene sequence: CDR1 SGHTA, CDR2 FQGNSA. V lost 5 bases and J lost 3; bases outside the gene matches: 7. This CDR3 has 16 amino acids. CDR3 DNA sequence: TGTGCCAGCAGCAGACAGGGGGCGGTATATGGAAACACCATATATTTT. Translated: CASSRQGAVYGNTIYF.

This clonotype has a count of ten or more. This chain joins TRBV7-3 and TRBJ2-7; D is possibly TRBD1 (6 bases). This CDR3 has 15 residues. Germline V gives CDR1 SGHTA, CDR2 FQGTGA. Deletions cut 1 base from V and 2 bases from J, with 12 bases between. The CDR3 DNA sequence: TGTGCCAGCAGCTTAAACCCGACAGGCGCCTACGAGCAGTACTTC. Amino acid sequence: CASSLNPTGAYEQYF.

The chain joins TRBV12-3 or TRBV12-4 to TRBJ1-2, with TRBD1 matching 7 bases. The V segment lost 5 bases and the J segment 6 bases; nucleotides outside the gene matches: 9. This CDR3 region has 14 residues. The CDR3, as DNA: TGTGCCAGCAGTCCGACAGGGAGTGTTGATGGCTACACCTTC. This translates into CASSPTGSVDGYTF.